This T cell receptor (beta chain) was retrieved from a study of graft-versus-host responses after intestinal transplantation. The wider study: Recipients had multivisceral, liver-intestinal, or isolated intestinal transplants. Anti-thymocyte globulin induction was given to all recipients, followed by tacrolimus and steroids for 3 to 4 years.

After removal of 5 bases from V and 4 bases from J, the junction contained 14 bases not matched to a gene. The CDR3 has 17 amino acids. CDR1 and CDR2 (germline): SGHAT, FQNNGV. Points on this clone: Its antigen is undetermined.

Study-wide results and limits: GvH clones occurred in recipient marrow; some first appeared in ileum or blood. High graft-versus-host to host-versus-graft clonal ratios were seen in allografts of patients with graft-donor T cell macrochimerism.

Sequencing used immunoSEQ multiplex PCR; TCRdb keeps in-frame clones, though not all of them. Found here are just under 55,000 clones, roughly nine tenths of them singletons; the top ten hold approximately 5.5%. The sequencing used PBMCs, collected roughly 95 weeks after intestinal transplant. The chain is built from TRBV11-2 and TRBJ1-2, with 9 positions matching TRBD1. The sequence came from a human patient who received an intestinal transplant, so some T cells may come from the graft donor. The CDR3: CASSPIGTGRFSYGYTF. The CDR3 bases are TGTGCCAGCAGCCCCATCGGGACAGGGAGATTTAGCTATGGCTACACCTTC.